This T cell receptor beta chain derives from a study of long-term antiretroviral therapy in people with HIV. Sequencing relied on immunoSEQ assay v3.0, run at survey level. Sequencing used immunoSEQ multiplex PCR; TCRdb keeps in-frame clones, though not all of them. The table includes about 20,000 clones, 65% to 85% detected once. Every one of the participants with HIV received treatment in the United States. The CDR3 has 15 amino acids. Trimming removed 3 bases at V and 0 bases at J, with 10 bases between. Germline CDR1 KGHSH, CDR2 LQKENI. This chain links TRBV18 with TRBJ2-3; no definite D call. This sequence was found in a woman in her thirties or forties with HIV. The specimen was unsorted PBMCs, collected 1.2 years after starting antiretroviral therapy. CDR3 DNA: TGTGCCAGCTCACCGACCGGATCTAGCACAGATACGCAGTATTTT. This translates into CASSPTGSSTDTQYF.